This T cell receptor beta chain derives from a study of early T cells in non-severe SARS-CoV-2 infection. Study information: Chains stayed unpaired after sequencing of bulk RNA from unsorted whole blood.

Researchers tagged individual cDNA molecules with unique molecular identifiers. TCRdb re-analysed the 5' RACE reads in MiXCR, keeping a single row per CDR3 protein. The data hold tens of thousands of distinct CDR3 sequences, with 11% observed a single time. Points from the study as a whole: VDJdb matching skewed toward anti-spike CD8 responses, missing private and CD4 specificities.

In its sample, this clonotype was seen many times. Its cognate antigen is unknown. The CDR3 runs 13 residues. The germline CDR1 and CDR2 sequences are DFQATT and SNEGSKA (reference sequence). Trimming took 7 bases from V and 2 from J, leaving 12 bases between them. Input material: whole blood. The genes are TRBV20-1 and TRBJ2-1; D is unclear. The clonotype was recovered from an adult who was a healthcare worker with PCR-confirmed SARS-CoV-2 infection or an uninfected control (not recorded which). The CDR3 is CSGNLEAYNEQFF. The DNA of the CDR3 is TGCAGTGGCAACCTAGAGGCCTACAATGAGCAGTTCTTC.